The present TCR beta chain was sequenced within a study of T cells in localized non-small cell lung cancer. The table lists this clone with a count of one. The target antigen is unknown. Study observations and caveats: Elevated blood T cell density was associated with longer overall survival. Sequencing, confined to only one tumor region, leaves heterogeneity possible. Clonality peaked in uninvolved adjacent lung rather than tumor. In adjacent lung, a median about 50 of the top 100 tumor clones were found.

Generated by immunoSEQ multiplex PCR, the TCRdb table keeps only in-frame clones and is missing some. The repertoire holds around 41,000 clones, with 86% as singletons. The sequencing used peripheral blood, collected before any cancer treatment. This clonotype was sampled from a man aged 35-69 years with stage I lung adenocarcinoma.

CDR3 nucleotide sequence: TGTGCCAGCAGTGAAGGTACTAGCGGGAGCCACGAGCAGTACTTC. This translates into CASSEGTSGSHEQYF. The J gene is TRBJ2-7, the V gene TRBV6-4; 11 nucleotides agree with TRBD2. The length of the CDR3 is 15 residues. In germline, CDR1 is MRHNA, CDR2 SNTAGT. With 3 bases clipped from V and 5 bases from J, the junction kept 6 bases outside the gene matches.